This TCR beta chain was captured in a study of human T cells and chemical hapten exposure. For the study at large: Small volume differences among pooled libraries mainly caused per-sample TCR yield variation.

Source study methods: Sequenced samples showed a median of around 91,000 TCRs each, with counts running from approximately 20,000 to 700,000. In TCRdb, the RACE reads were re-called with MiXCR into one record per CDR3 protein. The authors' filters were not applied to this entry. The sample includes about 79,000 distinct CDR3 sequences, roughly 8.7% seen only once; the top ten take around 1.6%. This clonotype was observed a handful of times. V was shortened by 1 base and J by 0 bases, with 13 bases between the two germline ends. The CDR3 spans 16 residues. In germline, CDR1 is SGHAT, CDR2 FQDESV (reference sequence). Specified time point: healthy volunteer bleed at 6 weeks. Researchers extracted total RNA from unfractionated whole blood.

The specimen sequenced was whole blood. The rearrangement uses TRBV11-1 and TRBJ2-7, with TRBD1 as a possible D gene (6 bases). The TCR originated in a male donor in good health. Some clones in this sample may be carry-over from other donors' samples. In nucleotides, the CDR3 is TGTGCCAGCAGCTTAGAAGTACAGGGCAGCTCCTACGAGCAGTACTTC. This sequence encodes CASSLEVQGSSYEQYF.